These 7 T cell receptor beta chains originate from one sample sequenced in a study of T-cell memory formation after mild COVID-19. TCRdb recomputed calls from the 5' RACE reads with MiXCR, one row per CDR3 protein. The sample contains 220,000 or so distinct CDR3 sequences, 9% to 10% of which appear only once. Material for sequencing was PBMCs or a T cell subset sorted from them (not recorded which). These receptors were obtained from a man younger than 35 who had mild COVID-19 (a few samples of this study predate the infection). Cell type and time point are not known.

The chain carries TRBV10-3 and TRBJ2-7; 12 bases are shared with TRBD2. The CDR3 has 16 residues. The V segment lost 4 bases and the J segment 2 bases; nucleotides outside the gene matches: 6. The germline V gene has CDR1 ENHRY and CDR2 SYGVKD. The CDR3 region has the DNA TGTGCCATCAGTGGGGCCCCTAGCGGGGGGGCCTACGAGCAGTACTTC. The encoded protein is CAISGAPSGGAYEQYF.

The CDR3 coding sequence is TGTGCCAGTAGTAGGGGGAGGACAGGGGAAGAGACCCAGTACTTC. It specifies CASSRGRTGEETQYF. The chain recombines TRBV19 with TRBJ2-5; 9 bases match TRBD1. CDR3 size: 15 residues. The V and J ends lost 4 bases and 3 bases, in that order; junction bases with no gene match: 6. CDR1 LNHDA and CDR2 SQIVND come from the germline V gene (reference sequence).

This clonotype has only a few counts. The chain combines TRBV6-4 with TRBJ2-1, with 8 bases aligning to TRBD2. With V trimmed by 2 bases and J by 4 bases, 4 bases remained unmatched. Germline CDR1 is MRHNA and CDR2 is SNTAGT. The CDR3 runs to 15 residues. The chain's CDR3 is CASSDRRGAYNEQFF. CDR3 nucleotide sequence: TGTGCCAGCAGTGACCGGCGGGGGGCATACAATGAGCAGTTCTTC.

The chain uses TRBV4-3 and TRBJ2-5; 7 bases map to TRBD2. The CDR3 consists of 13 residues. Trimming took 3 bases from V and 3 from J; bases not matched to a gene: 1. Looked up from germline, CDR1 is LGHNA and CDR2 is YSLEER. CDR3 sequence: CASSQSGEETQYF. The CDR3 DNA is TGCGCCAGCAGCCAGAGCGGGGAAGAGACCCAGTACTTC.

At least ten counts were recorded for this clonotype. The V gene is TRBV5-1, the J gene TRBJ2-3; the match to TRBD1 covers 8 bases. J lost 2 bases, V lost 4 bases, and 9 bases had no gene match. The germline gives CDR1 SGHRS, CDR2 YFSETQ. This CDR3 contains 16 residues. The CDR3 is CASSHSRTGITDTQYF. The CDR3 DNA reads TGCGCCAGCAGCCACTCAAGGACAGGGATCACAGATACGCAGTATTTT.

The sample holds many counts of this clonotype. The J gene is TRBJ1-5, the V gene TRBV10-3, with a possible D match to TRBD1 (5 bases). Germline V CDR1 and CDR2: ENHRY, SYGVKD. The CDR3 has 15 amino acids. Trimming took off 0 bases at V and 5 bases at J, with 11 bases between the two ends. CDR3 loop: CAISESRGWHQPQHF. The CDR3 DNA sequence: TGTGCCATCAGTGAGTCAAGGGGTTGGCATCAGCCCCAGCATTTT.

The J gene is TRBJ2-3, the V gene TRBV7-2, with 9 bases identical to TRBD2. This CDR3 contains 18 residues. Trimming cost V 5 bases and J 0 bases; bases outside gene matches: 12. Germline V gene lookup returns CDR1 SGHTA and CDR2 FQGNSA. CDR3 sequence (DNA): TGTGCCAGCAGCCGTGGGGCGGGGGGGCCTCAGAGCACAGATACGCAGTATTTT. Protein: CASSRGAGGPQSTDTQYF.